The 29 T cell receptor beta chains below come from one sample, sequenced in a study of PD-L1 blockade in urothelial cancer. Libraries were prepared by immunoSEQ multiplex PCR; TCRdb keeps only in-frame clonotypes and omits some of them. The data hold 49,000 or so clones, with about 82% observed a single time. The time point denotes: pretreatment peripheral blood. The starting material was PBMCs, obtained around atezolizumab (anti-PD-L1) treatment. The origin of the receptors is a man in his 60s with urothelial cancer.

V is TRBV7-8 and J is TRBJ1-2; no clear D gene. V was trimmed by 5 bases and J by 0 bases, leaving 4 bases between them. The CDR3 runs 12 residues. Germline CDR1 reads SGHVS; CDR2 reads FQNEAQ. CDR3 in amino acids: CASSTTNYGYTF. The CDR3 nucleotides are TGTGCCAGCAGCACAACTAACTATGGCTACACCTTC. Variable domain in full (rest from reference TRBV7-8 and TRBJ1-2): GAGVSQSPRYKVAKRGQDVALRCDPISGHVSLFWYQQALGQGPEFLTYFQNEAQLDKSGLPSDRFFAERPEGSVSTLKIQRTQQEDSAVYLCASSTTNYGYTFGSGTRLTVV.

The V call is TRBV2, the J call TRBJ2-7; TRBD1 agrees at 8 bases. Germline CDR1 reads SNHLY; CDR2 reads FYNNEI. Trimming took 7 bases from V and 4 from J; bases not matched to a gene: 3. This CDR3 comprises 12 residues. CDR3 DNA sequence: TGTGCCAGCATTGGACAGGGATACGAGCAGTACTTC. This codes for CASIGQGYEQYF.

This chain connects TRBV27 to TRBJ1-2; TRBD1 matches 7 bases. V shed 3 bases and J 0 bases; nucleotides not matched to a gene: 1. This CDR3 contains 14 residues. Per germline, CDR1 MNHEY and CDR2 SMNVEV (reference sequence). This CDR3 reads CASSFGQANYGYTF. The CDR3 nucleotides read TGTGCCAGCAGTTTCGGACAGGCTAACTATGGCTACACCTTC.

This clone was recorded once. This rearrangement joins TRBV5-4 to TRBJ2-2, with TRBD2 matching over 12 bases. The CDR3 is 17 residues long. CDR1 is SGHNT, CDR2 YYREEE, per germline (reference sequence). Unmatched junction bases numbered 8, after V lost 3 bases and J lost 5 bases. CDR3 loop: CASSSTSGRQATGELFF. The CDR3 bases are TGTGCCAGCAGCTCGACTAGCGGGAGACAGGCAACCGGGGAGCTGTTTTTT.

The CDR3 region is CASSYSTGQFF. CDR3 nucleotide sequence: TGTGCCAGCAGTTACTCGACAGGGCAGTTCTTC. V usage is TRBV6-5 and J usage is TRBJ2-1; maybe TRBD1 (6 bases). CDR1 and CDR2 from the germline V gene are MNHEY and SVGAGI. V was cut by 0 bases and J by 12 bases, with 6 bases left in between. CDR3 size: 11 residues.

This chain uses TRBV6-1 with TRBJ1-4; TRBD1 matches at 7 bases. The trim removed 5 bases at V and 5 bases at J, leaving 8 bases unmatched. The CDR3 covers 15 residues. Looked up from germline, CDR1 is MNHNS and CDR2 is SASEGT. The DNA for the CDR3 is TGTGCCAGCAGTAGGCGAGGGGGCCGGAATGAAAAACTGTTTTTT. This sequence encodes CASSRRGGRNEKLFF.

The gene calls are TRBV4-2 and TRBJ2-5; TRBD2 matches at 15 bases. After removal of 4 bases from V and 2 bases from J, the junction contained 2 bases not matched to a gene. The CDR3 is 16 amino acids. The germline CDR1 and CDR2 sequences are LGHNA and YNFKEQ. For the CDR3, the DNA is TGTGCCAGCAGCCTCGGACTAGCGGGGGGGCAAGAGACCCAGTACTTC. It specifies CASSLGLAGGQETQYF.

The rearrangement joins TRBV4-2 to TRBJ1-3; 8 nucleotides align to TRBD1. The CDR3 has 22 amino acids. In germline, CDR1 is LGHNA, CDR2 YNFKEQ. Losses at the gene ends were 0 bases for V and 4 bases for J; bases not matched to a gene: 23. CDR3 region: CASSQEDLSPRGRLISGNTIYF. CDR3 in DNA: TGTGCCAGCAGCCAAGAAGATCTCTCGCCCAGGGGGCGATTAATTTCGGGAAACACCATATATTTT.

The CDR3 sequence: CASSLRTSGDTDTQYF. The CDR3, as DNA: TGTGCCAGCAGCTTGCGGACTAGCGGGGATACAGATACGCAGTATTTT. V usage is TRBV11-2 and J usage is TRBJ2-3; 12 nucleotides match TRBD2. J lost 3 bases, V lost 3 bases, and 4 bases had no gene match. The CDR3 runs 16 residues. Germline-derived CDR1 and CDR2 are SGHAT and FQNNGV.

CDR3 amino acids: CASSPSTEAFF. CDR3 in DNA: TGTGCCAGCAGTCCGAGCACTGAAGCTTTCTTT. V and J are TRBV6-1 and TRBJ1-1; D remains unclear. V was clipped by 5 bases and J by 4 bases, with 5 bases between them. The germline V gene has CDR1 MNHNS and CDR2 SASEGT. CDR3 length: 11 residues.

This chain joins TRBV10-1 and TRBJ1-2, with a possible D match to TRBD1 (6 bases). Per the germline V gene, CDR1 is WNHNN and CDR2 is SYGVQD (reference sequence). This CDR3 comprises 14 residues. Between the trimmed V and J ends, which lost 3 bases and 4 bases, there was a span of 12 bases. The CDR3 reads CASSEYRVGYGYTF. CDR3 nucleotides: TGCGCCAGCAGTGAATACAGGGTTGGCTATGGCTACACCTTC.

This clone was counted a few times. This sequence joins TRBV30 and TRBJ1-5; D remains ambiguous. Deletions cut 0 bases from V and 5 bases from J, with 11 bases between. The length of the CDR3 is 14 residues. CDR1 GTSNPN and CDR2 SVGIG come from the germline V gene (reference sequence). The CDR3: CAWSVSTEYQPQHF. In nucleotides, the CDR3 is TGTGCCTGGAGTGTTTCGACGGAGTATCAGCCCCAGCATTTT.

In its sample, this clone was seen once. The chain joins TRBV13 to TRBJ1-1; D gene unclear. The germline gives CDR1 PRHDT, CDR2 FYEKMQ (reference sequence). This CDR3 contains 16 residues. The ends were cut back, 2 bases at V and 1 base at J, with 14 bases in the middle. CDR3 amino acids: CASSLTDARTNTEAFF. CDR3 DNA sequence: TGTGCCAGCAGCTTAACAGACGCGAGAACGAACACTGAAGCTTTCTTT.

The rearrangement joins TRBV5-1 to TRBJ2-7; tentative D call: TRBD1 (6 bases). The CDR3 covers 17 residues. V was pared by 0 bases and J by 6 bases, with 22 bases between. Germline lookup yields CDR1 SGHRS and CDR2 YFSETQ. The CDR3 DNA sequence: TGCGCCAGCAGCTTGGAAGGTACCAGGGGCCCTTTCGGCGAGCAGTACTTC. Translating it yields CASSLEGTRGPFGEQYF.

The chain uses TRBV29-1 and TRBJ2-7, with a possible D match to TRBD1 (5 bases). Germline CDR1 reads SQVTM; CDR2 reads ANQGSEA. Deletions cut 7 bases from V and 2 bases from J, with 15 bases between. The CDR3 is 13 residues long. The CDR3 DNA reads TGCAGCGAATTGGGGCAGCAACCCTACGAGCAGTACTTC. The encoded protein is CSELGQQPYEQYF.

This rearrangement joins TRBV13 to TRBJ1-1; D may be TRBD1 (6 bases). With 2 bases removed from V and 5 bases from J, the gap between germline ends came to 15 bases. This CDR3 spans 15 amino acids. From germline, CDR1 is PRHDT and CDR2 FYEKMQ (reference sequence). The CDR3 here is CASSLRGARVTEAFF. The CDR3, as DNA: TGTGCCAGCAGCTTACGGGGGGCGCGTGTGACTGAAGCTTTCTTT.

The chain has TRBV7-8 and TRBJ2-5; 14 bases line up with TRBD2. Germline assignment: CDR1 SGHVS and CDR2 FQNEAQ. V was clipped by 3 bases and J by 5 bases; unmatched bases: 11. The CDR3 runs to 18 residues. CDR3 sequence (DNA): TGTGCCAGCAGCTTGGGACTAGCGGGAGCTCGTCATGGCGAGACCCAGTACTTC. Translating gives CASSLGLAGARHGETQYF. The full variable domain, with the rest looked up from reference TRBV7-8 and TRBJ2-5, is GAGVSQSPRYKVAKRGQDVALRCDPISGHVSLFWYQQALGQGPEFLTYFQNEAQLDKSGLPSDRFFAERPEGSVSTLKIQRTQQEDSAVYLCASSLGLAGARHGETQYFGPGTRLLVL.

V gene TRBV5-1 combines with J gene TRBJ2-2; a weak D match, TRBD2 (5 bases). The CDR3 has 14 residues. V shed 4 bases and J shed 4 bases, with 11 bases lying between them. CDR1 and CDR2 (germline): SGHRS, YFSETQ. CDR3 in amino acids: CASSLVGGTGELFF. DNA for the CDR3: TGCGCCAGCAGCCTGGTTGGAGGCACCGGGGAGCTGTTTTTT. Full variable domain (rest looked up from reference TRBV5-1 and TRBJ2-2): KAGVTQTPRYLIKTRGQQVTLSCSPISGHRSVSWYQQTPGQGLQFLFEYFSETQRNKGNFPGRFSGRQFSNSRSEMNVSTLELGDSALYLCASSLVGGTGELFFGEGSRLTVL.

The CDR3 DNA reads as TGTGCCAGCACAGACTCCTACGAGCAGTACTTC. Its protein product is CASTDSYEQYF. The chain links TRBV6-5 to TRBJ2-7, with unresolved D. In germline, CDR1 is MNHEY, CDR2 SVGAGI. This CDR3 comprises 11 residues. The V end lost 7 bases, the J end lost 0 bases, and 4 bases lay between the germline ends.

The chain carries TRBV27 and TRBJ1-1; D gene uncertain. This CDR3 spans 15 amino acids. Germline V lookup: CDR1 MNHEY, CDR2 SMNVEV (reference sequence). The V gene lost 0 bases and the J gene lost 1 base, with 9 bases spanning the gap. DNA of the CDR3: TGTGCCAGCAGTTTATCCCCAGTCACGAACACTGAAGCTTTCTTT. Its translation is CASSLSPVTNTEAFF.

The count of this clone is one. The chain has TRBV6-1 and TRBJ2-6, with TRBD2 as a possible D gene (5 bases). The CDR3 is 14 residues long. Germline assignment: CDR1 MNHNS and CDR2 SASEGT. V was pared by 7 bases and J by 0 bases, with 7 bases between. CDR3 bases: TGTGCCAGCACCGAGGGCTCTGGGGCCAACGTCCTGACTTTC. As protein: CASTEGSGANVLTF.

The V gene is TRBV28, the J gene TRBJ2-1; possible D gene TRBD2, 7 bases. The ends were cut back, 2 bases at V and 9 bases at J, with 11 bases in the middle. Germline values: CDR1 MDHEN, CDR2 SYDVKM. This CDR3 has 13 amino acids. In DNA form, the CDR3 reads TGTGCCAGCAGTTTAGGGGGGGCGGTTGAGCAGTTCTTC. Its translation is CASSLGGAVEQFF.

The J gene is TRBJ2-4, the V gene TRBV5-5; 7 positions match TRBD1. Germline CDR1 reads SGHKS; CDR2 reads YYEKEE (reference sequence). The CDR3 spans 14 residues. J was trimmed by 5 bases and V by 4 bases; bases with no gene match: 6. For the CDR3, the DNA is TGTGCCAGCAGCCCTAGGGGGCGGGAAAACATTCAGTACTTC. This gives the protein CASSPRGRENIQYF.

The chain recombines TRBV5-1 with TRBJ2-1, with TRBD2 matching 16 bases. This CDR3 is 17 amino acids long. The germline gives CDR1 SGHRS, CDR2 YFSETQ. The J segment lost 8 bases and the V segment lost 4 bases, leaving 9 bases of the junction unmatched. The DNA of the CDR3 is TGCGCCAGCAGCACGGCCGGGACTAGCGGGGGGGCTTATGAGCAGTTCTTC. It is translated as CASSTAGTSGGAYEQFF.

The chain links TRBV6-5 to TRBJ1-1; TRBD1 matches at 7 bases. Germline V gene sequence: CDR1 MNHEY, CDR2 SVGAGI. Germline trimming cut 5 bases from V and 1 base from J; bases unmatched to any gene: 4. The CDR3 loop spans 14 amino acids. The CDR3 DNA is TGTGCCAGCAGTCCGAGGACAGGGAACACTGAAGCTTTCTTT. Translation gives CASSPRTGNTEAFF.

The chain combines TRBV11-2 with TRBJ1-2, with a weak D call TRBD1 (5 bases). Per germline, CDR1 SGHAT and CDR2 FQNNGV. The CDR3 totals 13 residues. V dropped 1 base and J dropped 4 bases, with 7 bases sitting between them. CDR3 DNA sequence: TGTGCCAGCAGCTTAGGAGACAGCTATGGCTACACCTTC. Amino acids: CASSLGDSYGYTF.

The J gene is TRBJ1-1, the V gene TRBV5-6; D not resolved. V lost 0 bases to trimming and J lost 3 bases, with 12 bases between them. In germline, CDR1 is SGHDT, CDR2 YYEEEE. The CDR3 has 15 amino acids. The CDR3 loop reads CASSLDGRTYTEAFF. The CDR3, as DNA: TGTGCCAGCAGCTTGGATGGGCGAACCTACACTGAAGCTTTCTTT.

The V and J genes are TRBV5-1 and TRBJ2-7; D is unclear. The germline V and J ends were trimmed by 2 bases and 2 bases, with 5 bases remaining between them. The CDR3 runs 12 residues. Germline assignment: CDR1 SGHRS and CDR2 YFSETQ. The CDR3 DNA reads TGCGCCAGCAGCTTTTCCACCTACGAGCAGTACTTC. As protein: CASSFSTYEQYF.

The V gene is TRBV5-8, the J gene TRBJ1-5; no clear D gene. Trimming shortened V by 4 bases and J by 1 base, and 21 bases separated the two germline ends. The CDR3 length is 18 residues. From germline, CDR1 is SGHTS and CDR2 YDEGEE. The CDR3 nucleotides read TGTGCCAGCAGCCGTCCTGGTGGGCGGGGTGGGAGCAATCAGCCCCAGCATTTT. This codes for CASSRPGGRGGSNQPQHF.